The rows below give T cell receptor beta chains drawn from one sample of a study of blood T cell repertoires in COVID-19. The data were produced by immunoSEQ multiplex PCR, yet TCRdb's version contains in-frame clones alone and is incomplete. The sample carries about 340,000 clones, 65% to 90% recorded once. Sequencing was performed on PBMCs or T cells enriched from blood (not recorded which). The receptors shown here come from a woman aged 35 to 49 with acute COVID-19. CDR3s include the opening cysteine and the closing phenylalanine or tryptophan. A D gene is named only where the DNA matches it firmly. For some rows the clone size is stated as once, few or many, or as a class when expanded; others skip it.

j_call: TRBJ1-6
d_call: TRBD1
v_call: TRBV5-1
clone_size: NA
cdr3_aa: CASSKDRVDNSPLHF
cdr3_nt: TGCGCCAGCAGCAAGGACAGGGTAGATAATTCACCCCTCCACTTT

j_call: TRBJ1-2
d_call: TRBD1
v_call: TRBV24-1
clone_size: NA
cdr3_aa: CATTDRSGYGYTF
cdr3_nt: TGTGCCACTACGGACAGGTCGGGGTATGGCTACACCTTC

j_call: TRBJ2-2
d_call: TRBD1
v_call: TRBV28
clone_size: NA
cdr3_aa: CASSSGGGELFF
cdr3_nt: TGTGCCAGCAGTTCAGGGGGCGGGGAGCTGTTTTTT

j_call: TRBJ2-5
d_call: TRBD2
v_call: TRBV7-3
clone_size: many
cdr3_aa: CASSSHGSGGAETQYF
cdr3_nt: TGTGCCAGCAGCTCGCACGGGAGCGGGGGGGCGGAGACCCAGTACTTC

j_call: TRBJ1-2
d_call: NA
v_call: TRBV28
clone_size: NA
cdr3_aa: CASSLLAPQRSTNYGYTF
cdr3_nt: TGTGCCAGCAGTTTATTGGCCCCCCAAAGGAGTACTAACTATGGCTACACCTTC

j_call: TRBJ1-1
d_call: NA
v_call: TRBV19
clone_size: NA
cdr3_aa: CAAQGPGGTEAFF
cdr3_nt: TGTGCCGCTCAGGGTCCAGGAGGGACTGAAGCTTTCTTT

j_call: TRBJ2-7
d_call: NA
v_call: TRBV6-5
clone_size: medium-sized
cdr3_aa: CASSDRPYEQYF
cdr3_nt: TGTGCCAGCAGCGACAGACCCTACGAGCAGTACTTC

j_call: TRBJ1-2
d_call: TRBD1
v_call: TRBV9
clone_size: NA
cdr3_aa: CASSVGTGPEGYTF
cdr3_nt: TGTGCCAGCAGCGTAGGGACAGGGCCGGAAGGCTACACCTTC

j_call: TRBJ2-1
d_call: TRBD1
v_call: TRBV19
clone_size: NA
cdr3_aa: CASSRGLMDRVNGGVYNEQFF
cdr3_nt: TGTGCCAGTAGTAGGGGTTTGATGGACAGGGTTAATGGGGGTGTCTACAATGAGCAGTTCTTC

j_call: TRBJ2-1
d_call: TRBD1
v_call: TRBV7-3
clone_size: NA
cdr3_aa: CASSLGQGQRSQQFF
cdr3_nt: TGTGCCAGCAGCTTGGGACAGGGCCAAAGATCACAGCAGTTCTTC

j_call: TRBJ1-3
d_call: NA
v_call: TRBV19
clone_size: NA
cdr3_aa: CASTTVQSSGNTIYF
cdr3_nt: TGTGCCAGTACGACAGTTCAGAGCTCTGGAAACACCATATATTTT

j_call: TRBJ2-7
d_call: NA
v_call: TRBV7-2
clone_size: NA
cdr3_aa: CASTNQIGGSAQYF
cdr3_nt: TGTGCCAGCACCAACCAGATTGGGGGCAGTGCGCAGTACTTC

j_call: TRBJ1-2
d_call: NA
v_call: TRBV6-5
clone_size: NA
cdr3_aa: CASRAANYGYTF
cdr3_nt: TGTGCCAGCAGGGCCGCTAACTATGGCTACACCTTC

j_call: TRBJ1-1
d_call: NA
v_call: TRBV7-8
clone_size: once
cdr3_aa: CASSSRGATEAFF
cdr3_nt: TGTGCCAGCAGTAGCAGGGGAGCCACTGAAGCTTTCTTT

j_call: TRBJ2-4
d_call: TRBD2
v_call: TRBV9
clone_size: NA
cdr3_aa: CASSPSGGAVDIQYF
cdr3_nt: TGTGCCAGCAGCCCTAGCGGGGGGGCCGTTGACATTCAGTACTTC

j_call: TRBJ1-2
d_call: TRBD1
v_call: TRBV11-2
clone_size: NA
cdr3_aa: CASSSFRDRDWGYTF
cdr3_nt: TGTGCCAGCAGCTCGTTCCGGGACAGGGATTGGGGCTACACCTTC

j_call: TRBJ2-7
d_call: NA
v_call: TRBV21-1
clone_size: NA
cdr3_aa: CASKLPGQGPYEQYF
cdr3_nt: TGTGCCAGCAAACTACCGGGACAGGGCCCCTACGAGCAGTACTTC

j_call: TRBJ1-5
d_call: NA
v_call: TRBV2
clone_size: NA
cdr3_aa: CASSAREMQPQHF
cdr3_nt: TGTGCCAGCAGTGCGCGGGAGATGCAGCCCCAGCATTTT

j_call: TRBJ2-1
d_call: NA
v_call: TRBV7-9
clone_size: NA
cdr3_aa: CASSPRQNYNEQFF
cdr3_nt: TGTGCCAGCAGCCCGCGACAGAATTACAATGAGCAGTTCTTC

j_call: TRBJ1-3
d_call: NA
v_call: TRBV2
clone_size: once
cdr3_aa: CASSEYSAGNTIYF
cdr3_nt: TGTGCCAGCAGTGAATACAGTGCTGGAAACACCATATATTTT

j_call: TRBJ2-5
d_call: TRBD2
v_call: TRBV6-2/TRBV6-3
clone_size: NA
cdr3_aa: CASSYYERGGQYF
cdr3_nt: TGTGCCAGCAGTTACTACGAGCGGGGGGGCCAGTACTTC

j_call: TRBJ1-5
d_call: NA
v_call: TRBV6-5
clone_size: NA
cdr3_aa: CASSYGLSAGQPQHF
cdr3_nt: TGTGCCAGCAGTTACGGGCTTTCGGCAGGACAGCCCCAGCATTTT

j_call: TRBJ2-7
d_call: TRBD1
v_call: TRBV27
clone_size: once
cdr3_aa: CASRLTGGLNEQYF
cdr3_nt: TGTGCCAGCAGGCTGACAGGGGGCTTAAACGAGCAGTACTTC

j_call: TRBJ2-4
d_call: TRBD2
v_call: TRBV10-3
clone_size: NA
cdr3_aa: CAISEVILAGGEGDIQYF
cdr3_nt: TGTGCCATCAGTGAAGTCATCCTCGCGGGAGGTGAAGGGGACATTCAGTACTTC

j_call: TRBJ2-1
d_call: TRBD2
v_call: TRBV7-9
clone_size: NA
cdr3_aa: CASSPPGRASGYNEQFF
cdr3_nt: TGTGCCAGCAGCCCCCCGGGTAGGGCTAGCGGCTACAATGAGCAGTTCTTC

j_call: TRBJ2-5
d_call: TRBD1
v_call: TRBV7-2
clone_size: NA
cdr3_aa: CASSLGQGRQETQYF
cdr3_nt: TGTGCCAGCAGCTTGGGACAGGGGCGACAAGAGACCCAGTACTTC

j_call: TRBJ1-2
d_call: TRBD1
v_call: TRBV5-6
clone_size: few
cdr3_aa: CASSLGDRGWIYGYTF
cdr3_nt: TGTGCCAGCAGCTTGGGAGACAGGGGGTGGATCTATGGCTACACCTTC

j_call: TRBJ2-5
d_call: TRBD2
v_call: TRBV7-2
clone_size: once
cdr3_aa: CASSTGLAVAQYF
cdr3_nt: TGTGCCAGCAGCACAGGACTAGCGGTTGCCCAGTACTTC

j_call: TRBJ2-4
d_call: NA
v_call: TRBV7-2
clone_size: NA
cdr3_aa: CASSWRGKNIQYF
cdr3_nt: TGTGCCAGCAGCTGGAGGGGCAAAAACATTCAGTACTTC

j_call: TRBJ1-1
d_call: NA
v_call: TRBV2
clone_size: NA
cdr3_aa: CASIRPGQNTEAFF
cdr3_nt: TGTGCCAGCATCCGCCCGGGACAGAACACTGAAGCTTTCTTT

j_call: TRBJ2-3
d_call: NA
v_call: TRBV5-1
clone_size: NA
cdr3_aa: CASSLAPDSADTQYF
cdr3_nt: TGCGCCAGCAGCTTGGCCCCGGACTCAGCCGATACGCAGTATTTT

j_call: TRBJ2-7
d_call: NA
v_call: TRBV27
clone_size: many
cdr3_aa: CASKSRENF
cdr3_nt: TGTGCCAGCAAATCCCGGGAGAACTTC

j_call: TRBJ1-5
d_call: NA
v_call: TRBV10-3
clone_size: NA
cdr3_aa: CAIGPGSNQPQHF
cdr3_nt: TGTGCCATCGGACCAGGGTCCAATCAGCCCCAGCATTTT

j_call: TRBJ2-6
d_call: TRBD1
v_call: TRBV5-1
clone_size: NA
cdr3_aa: CASNPGQVASGANVLTF
cdr3_nt: TGCGCCAGCAATCCGGGACAGGTAGCTTCTGGGGCCAACGTCCTGACTTTC

j_call: TRBJ2-7
d_call: TRBD1
v_call: TRBV27
clone_size: NA
cdr3_aa: CASSFRTGQGEQYF
cdr3_nt: TGTGCCAGCAGTTTCCGGACAGGGCAAGGCGAGCAGTACTTC

j_call: TRBJ2-7
d_call: TRBD2
v_call: TRBV19
clone_size: NA
cdr3_aa: CASTSGRGHEQYF
cdr3_nt: TGTGCCAGCACTAGCGGGAGGGGCCACGAGCAGTACTTC

j_call: TRBJ1-4
d_call: NA
v_call: TRBV28
clone_size: NA
cdr3_aa: CASNPWVGATNEKLFF
cdr3_nt: TGTGCCAGCAATCCCTGGGTAGGAGCCACTAATGAAAAACTGTTTTTT

j_call: TRBJ1-1
d_call: NA
v_call: TRBV28
clone_size: NA
cdr3_aa: CATVQGARGEAFF
cdr3_nt: TGTGCCACCGTACAGGGTGCTAGGGGTGAAGCTTTCTTT

j_call: TRBJ2-2
d_call: NA
v_call: TRBV14
clone_size: NA
cdr3_aa: CASSQFGLVAGELFF
cdr3_nt: TGTGCCAGCAGCCAATTCGGACTGGTCGCCGGGGAGCTGTTTTTT

j_call: TRBJ1-1
d_call: TRBD1
v_call: TRBV5-1
clone_size: NA
cdr3_aa: CASSFGTGTEAFF
cdr3_nt: TGCGCCAGCAGCTTCGGGACAGGCACTGAAGCTTTCTTT

j_call: TRBJ1-5
d_call: NA
v_call: TRBV28
clone_size: NA
cdr3_aa: CASIAGGEISNQPQHF
cdr3_nt: TGTGCCAGCATTGCGGGGGGGGAGATTAGTAATCAGCCCCAGCATTTT

j_call: TRBJ1-1
d_call: TRBD1
v_call: TRBV3-1/TRBV3-2
clone_size: NA
cdr3_aa: CASSLETGKEAFF
cdr3_nt: TGTGCCAGCAGCCTTGAGACAGGGAAGGAAGCTTTCTTT

j_call: TRBJ1-2
d_call: NA
v_call: TRBV7-9
clone_size: NA
cdr3_aa: CASSLTGQNYGYTF
cdr3_nt: TGTGCCAGCAGCTTAACTGGACAGAACTATGGCTACACCTTC

j_call: TRBJ2-7
d_call: TRBD1
v_call: TRBV10-3
clone_size: once
cdr3_aa: CAISESGQGIGEQYF
cdr3_nt: TGTGCCATCAGTGAGTCGGGACAGGGGATCGGCGAGCAGTACTTC

j_call: TRBJ2-5
d_call: TRBD1
v_call: TRBV2
clone_size: NA
cdr3_aa: CASGTGLGTQYF
cdr3_nt: TGTGCCAGTGGGACAGGGTTAGGGACCCAGTACTTC

j_call: TRBJ1-6
d_call: NA
v_call: TRBV24-1
clone_size: NA
cdr3_aa: CATSRRGFYNSPLHF
cdr3_nt: TGTGCCACCAGTAGGAGGGGTTTTTATAATTCACCCCTCCACTTT

j_call: TRBJ1-3
d_call: NA
v_call: TRBV29-1
clone_size: NA
cdr3_aa: CSVQQAYSGNTIYF
cdr3_nt: TGCAGCGTTCAACAGGCTTACTCTGGAAACACCATATATTTT

j_call: TRBJ1-2
d_call: NA
v_call: TRBV28
clone_size: NA
cdr3_aa: CASSLYGANYGYTF
cdr3_nt: TGTGCCAGCAGTTTATACGGGGCTAACTATGGCTACACCTTC

j_call: TRBJ1-5
d_call: NA
v_call: TRBV29-1
clone_size: NA
cdr3_aa: CSVGEGNSNQPQHF
cdr3_nt: TGCAGCGTTGGTGAGGGAAATAGCAATCAGCCCCAGCATTTT

j_call: TRBJ2-7
d_call: NA
v_call: TRBV5-1
clone_size: NA
cdr3_aa: CASRTADGTYEQYF
cdr3_nt: TGCGCCAGCAGGACGGCGGACGGGACCTACGAGCAGTACTTC

j_call: TRBJ2-3
d_call: NA
v_call: TRBV6-2/TRBV6-3
clone_size: NA
cdr3_aa: CASSSGGTQYF
cdr3_nt: TGTGCCAGCAGTTCTGGCGGAACGCAGTATTTT

j_call: TRBJ1-5
d_call: NA
v_call: TRBV21-1
clone_size: once
cdr3_aa: CASSLRTEINQPQHF
cdr3_nt: TGTGCCAGCAGCCTTCGGACAGAAATCAATCAGCCCCAGCATTTT

j_call: TRBJ1-2
d_call: TRBD1
v_call: TRBV10-2
clone_size: few
cdr3_aa: CASTGTGDGYTF
cdr3_nt: TGCGCCAGCACCGGGACAGGAGATGGCTACACCTTC

j_call: TRBJ1-5
d_call: NA
v_call: TRBV5-5
clone_size: NA
cdr3_aa: CASSDHSGTSKPQHF
cdr3_nt: TGTGCCAGCAGCGATCATTCCGGGACTTCTAAACCCCAGCATTTT

j_call: TRBJ1-4
d_call: NA
v_call: TRBV5-1
clone_size: NA
cdr3_aa: CASSTRRGEGTNEKLFF
cdr3_nt: TGCGCCAGCAGCACCCGACGGGGAGAAGGGACTAATGAAAAACTGTTTTTT

j_call: TRBJ1-3
d_call: NA
v_call: TRBV10-3
clone_size: NA
cdr3_aa: CAISQDPSSGNTIYF
cdr3_nt: TGTGCCATCAGCCAGGATCCGAGCTCTGGAAACACCATATATTTT

j_call: TRBJ1-4
d_call: TRBD1
v_call: TRBV4-3
clone_size: NA
cdr3_aa: CASSVYITGTGDEKLFF
cdr3_nt: TGCGCCAGCAGCGTTTACATCACCGGGACAGGGGACGAAAAACTGTTTTTT

j_call: TRBJ1-1
d_call: NA
v_call: TRBV11-3
clone_size: NA
cdr3_aa: CASSLGANTEAFF
cdr3_nt: TGTGCCAGCAGCCTCGGAGCGAACACTGAAGCTTTCTTT

j_call: TRBJ2-2
d_call: NA
v_call: TRBV5-1
clone_size: NA
cdr3_aa: CASSLGQGNTGELFF
cdr3_nt: TGCGCCAGCAGCTTAGGCCAGGGGAACACCGGGGAGCTGTTTTTT

j_call: TRBJ1-2
d_call: TRBD1
v_call: TRBV5-5
clone_size: NA
cdr3_aa: CASSSGTGYYGYTF
cdr3_nt: TGTGCCAGCAGCTCCGGGACAGGGTACTATGGCTACACCTTC